There are a few counts of the clone carrying this T cell receptor beta chain. Its antigen is unknown. Produced via immunoSEQ multiplex PCR; TCRdb's table is partial and in-frame only. The data contain fewer than 13,000 clones, about three fifths of them seen just once; the ten biggest clones take up over 8%. This entry comes from a study of tumor-infiltrating lymphocytes in localized non-small cell lung cancer. Germline assignment: CDR1 SGDLS and CDR2 YYNGEE. This CDR3 contains 17 residues. V lost 3 bases, J lost 2 bases, and 7 bases stayed unmatched. Study observations and caveats: Available tissue quantity limited TCR sequencing to a patient subset.

The sample consisted of lung tumor tissue. The sequence derives from a human donor with non-small cell lung cancer. The chain employs TRBV9 and TRBJ2-5; 13 bases align to TRBD2. This CDR3 reads CASSGSRLAGGQETQYF. The CDR3 nucleotides are TGTGCCAGCAGCGGCTCCCGACTAGCGGGGGGTCAAGAGACCCAGTACTTC.